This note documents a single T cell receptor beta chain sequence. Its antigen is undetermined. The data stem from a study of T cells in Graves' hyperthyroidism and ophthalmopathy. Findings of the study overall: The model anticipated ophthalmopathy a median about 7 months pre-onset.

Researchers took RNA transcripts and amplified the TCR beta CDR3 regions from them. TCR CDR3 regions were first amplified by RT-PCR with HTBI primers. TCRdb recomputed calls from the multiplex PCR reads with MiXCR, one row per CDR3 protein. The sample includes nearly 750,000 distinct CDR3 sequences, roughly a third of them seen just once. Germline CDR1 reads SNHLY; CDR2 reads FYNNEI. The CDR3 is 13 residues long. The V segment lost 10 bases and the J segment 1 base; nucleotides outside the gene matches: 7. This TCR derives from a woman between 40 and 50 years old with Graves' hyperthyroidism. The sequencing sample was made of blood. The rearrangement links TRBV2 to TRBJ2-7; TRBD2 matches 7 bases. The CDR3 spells CAIKTSPSYEQYF. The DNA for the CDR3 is TGTGCCATCAAGACTAGCCCTTCCTACGAGCAGTACTTC.